This T cell receptor beta chain was sequenced for a study of early T cells in non-severe SARS-CoV-2 infection. Study-wide context: The input, bulk RNA from unsorted whole blood, was sequenced, and chains were unpaired.

Study-level results: Lookups in VDJdb leaned toward anti-spike CD8 responses and missed private and CD4 specificities.

This clonotype was picked up a small number of times. The antigen remains undetermined. V was shortened by 4 bases and J by 6 bases, with 14 bases between the two germline ends. The length of the CDR3 is 13 residues. Per germline, CDR1 DFQATT and CDR2 SNEGSKA (reference sequence). The protocol attached unique molecular identifiers to individual cDNA molecules. TCRdb used MiXCR to reprocess the 5' RACE reads, holding one entry per CDR3 protein. Among tens of thousands of distinct CDR3 sequences listed, 9% to 15% were seen once. This receptor was obtained from an adult who was a healthcare worker with PCR-confirmed SARS-CoV-2 infection or an uninfected control (not recorded which). The chain has TRBV20-1 and TRBJ2-3, with D possibly TRBD1 on 5 matching bases. The sequencing input was whole blood. CDR3 region: CSAKLGPRDTQYF. CDR3 DNA sequence: TGCAGTGCTAAATTGGGGCCTAGGGATACGCAGTATTTT.